This TCR beta chain was observed in a study of T cells after posttransplantation cyclophosphamide. A note on this clone: Antigen: not known.

Clones were sequenced by immunoSEQ multiplex PCR, and TCRdb holds only the in-frame ones, with some missing. The sample has tens of thousands of clones, about 86% seen once. General study results and limits: After PTCy, TRB diversity resembled that of CNI/methotrexate controls. TRB overlap between skin or GI tissue T cells and blood was limited.

CDR1 MNHEY and CDR2 SVGAGI come from the germline V gene. The CDR3 is 14 amino acids. V shed 5 bases and J shed 1 base, with 11 bases lying between them. The gene calls are TRBV6-5 and TRBJ1-1; D gene ambiguous. The specimen sequenced was PBMCs. The receptor comes from a man aged 30 to 39 with a blood cancer, CMV-positive, and with a related stem cell donor. CDR3 in DNA: TGTGCCAGCAGTAGGAGCTGGCAGAACACTGAAGCTTTCTTT. Encoded protein: CASSRSWQNTEAFF.